One and the same sample provided the 12 T cell receptor beta chains below, sequenced in a study of shared clonotypes between healthy human individuals. Clones were read by immunoSEQ multiplex PCR, and TCRdb kept only the in-frame ones, dropping some. The data hold some 490,000 clones, with about 72% observed a single time. The sequencing input was PBMCs. The receptors here all came from a woman aged 40 to 49 in good health. Some clones in this sample may be carry-over from other donors' samples.

The rearrangement links TRBV10-2 to TRBJ1-5; 8 bases match TRBD1. Unmatched junction bases numbered 4, after V lost 2 bases and J lost 4 bases. The germline V gene encodes CDR1 WSHSY and CDR2 SAAADI. This CDR3 comprises 15 residues. CDR3 in DNA: TGCGCCAGCAGTGAGCCCGGACAGGGAAATCAGCCCCAGCATTTT. This encodes CASSEPGQGNQPQHF.

This clone was recorded only once. The genes are TRBV5-3 and TRBJ2-2; D may be TRBD2 (6 bases). TRBV5-3 is noted as an ORF with a role that remains uncertain. The CDR3 has 14 amino acids. The V gene lost 10 bases and the J gene lost 5 bases, with 18 bases spanning the gap. CDR3 in amino acids: CAGARTKKTGELFF. The CDR3 DNA reads TGTGCCGGGGCTCGGACTAAGAAGACCGGGGAGCTGTTTTTT.

A word on this clone: This may arise from a read error, as a much more abundant clone is one base away. The same CDR3 can be traced to other DNA sequences in this sample. The V call is TRBV4-1, the J call TRBJ1-2; the D is unclear. The CDR3 has 13 amino acids. Germline CDR1 MGHRA, CDR2 YSYEKL. This CDR3 is CASSQEVGGGYTF. DNA of the CDR3: TGCGCCAGCAGCCAAGAAGTTGGAGGTGGCTACACCTTT.

This chain joins TRBV5-1 and TRBJ1-5, with TRBD1 matching over 11 bases. CDR1 and CDR2 (germline): SGHRS, YFSETQ. The CDR3 extends over 14 amino acids. Unmatched junction bases numbered 2, after V lost 4 bases and J lost 5 bases. CDR3 amino acids: CASSQGQGDQPQHF. In DNA, the CDR3 is TGCGCCAGCAGCCAGGGACAGGGGGATCAGCCCCAGCATTTT.

This clone was seen a handful of times. The V call is TRBV9, the J call TRBJ1-5, with D unclear. Germline V gene lookup returns CDR1 SGDLS and CDR2 YYNGEE. Between the trimmed V and J ends, which lost 3 bases and 5 bases, there was a span of 15 bases. The CDR3 is 15 amino acids. CDR3 bases: TGTGCCAGCAGCGCTTTAGGAGCGCCTGATCAGCCCCAGCATTTT. Its protein product is CASSALGAPDQPQHF. Filled out from reference TRBV9 and TRBJ1-5, the complete variable domain reads DSGVTQTPKHLITATGQRVTLRCSPRSGDLSVYWYQQSLDQGLQFLIQYYNGEERAKGNILERFSAQQFPDLHSELNLSSLELGDSALYFCASSALGAPDQPQHFGDGTRLSIL.

The chain recombines TRBV30 with TRBJ1-5; the D is unclear. Trimming stripped 3 bases from V and 7 bases from J, with 10 bases between. The length of the CDR3 is 12 residues. Germline CDR1 GTSNPN, CDR2 SVGIG (reference sequence). The CDR3 DNA reads as TGTGCCTGGAGCCCTCGAGAGCAGCCCCAGCATTTT. Amino acids: CAWSPREQPQHF.

The chain links TRBV5-1 to TRBJ2-3; the D gene is possibly TRBD2 (5 bases). The CDR3 loop spans 12 amino acids. CDR1 SGHRS and CDR2 YFSETQ come from the germline V gene. V lost 2 bases and J lost 6, with 7 bases in between. The CDR3 reads CASSFGVDTQYF. DNA for the CDR3: TGCGCCAGCAGCTTCGGGGTGGATACGCAGTATTTT.

The chain uses TRBV6-5 and TRBJ2-5; the D is unclear. Deletions cut 5 bases from V and 5 bases from J, with 9 bases between. CDR1 and CDR2 (germline): MNHEY, SVGAGI. The CDR3 is made up of 12 amino acids. CDR3 sequence: CASSNLMETQYF. CDR3 nucleotide sequence: TGTGCCAGCAGTAACCTGATGGAGACCCAGTACTTC.

This clone came up a few times. The rearrangement joins TRBV9 to TRBJ1-1, with a possible D match to TRBD1 (6 bases). Trimming removed 4 bases from V and 4 bases from J, with 14 bases in between. The CDR3 is 14 amino acids. Per the germline V gene, CDR1 is SGDLS and CDR2 is YYNGEE. The CDR3 sequence is CASSPLDSRTEAFF. The CDR3 DNA is TGTGCCAGCAGCCCCCTGGACAGCCGCACTGAAGCTTTCTTT.

The table lists this clone with a few counts. This chain joins TRBV29-1 and TRBJ2-5; 11 bases are a match to TRBD1. The J call could be wrong; TRBJ2-7 is a better fit for the DNA end. CDR1 SQVTM and CDR2 ANQGSEA come from the germline V gene. The CDR3 is 14 residues long. CDR3 nucleotides: TGCAGCGTCCAGAGGGGACAGGGGGCCTACGAGCAGTACTTC. This translates into CSVQRGQGAYEQYF.

V is TRBV2 and J is TRBJ2-1; no clear D gene. V lost 2 bases to trimming and J lost 0 bases, with 8 bases between them. The CDR3 totals 15 residues. Germline V gene sequence: CDR1 SNHLY, CDR2 FYNNEI. CDR3 bases: TGTGCCAGCAGTGAACGCGTCAGCTCCTACAATGAGCAGTTCTTC. Translating it yields CASSERVSSYNEQFF. Looking up the rest from reference TRBV2 and TRBJ2-1 gives the full variable domain: EPEVTQTPSHQVTQMGQEVILRCVPISNHLYFYWYRQILGQKVEFLVSFYNNEISEKSEIFDDQFSVERPDGSNFTLKIRSTKLEDSAMYFCASSERVSSYNEQFFGPGTRLTVL.

CDR3 DNA sequence: TGTGCCAGCAGAGGGGAAGCTGGAAACACCATATATTTT. It codes for CASRGEAGNTIYF. The chain employs TRBV7-9 and TRBJ1-3; the D gene is possibly TRBD1 (5 bases). Germline V gene lookup returns CDR1 SEHNR and CDR2 FQNEAQ (reference sequence). With 6 bases removed from V and 2 bases from J, the gap between germline ends came to 8 bases. The CDR3 runs to 13 residues.